The rows below give T cell receptor beta chains drawn from one sample of a study of human T cells and chemical hapten exposure. Each CDR3 protein is one row after TCRdb ran MiXCR on the RACE reads. The profile shows 110,000 or so distinct CDR3 sequences, approximately 8.8% of them singletons. Source: whole blood, taken in connection with sensitization to the hapten diphenylcyclopropenone (DPC). The source is a middle-aged woman with alopecia areata. Some clones in this sample may be carry-over from other donors' samples. Both conserved end residues are part of each CDR3. Each record gives: D gene, J gene, clone size, V gene, CDR3 DNA, CDR3 protein. D genes are given only for firm matches. Size is omitted from some rows. Given values are once, few, many or a class for expanded clones.

D gene: TRBD2; J gene: TRBJ2-6; clone size: -; V gene: TRBV27; CDR3 DNA: TGTGCCAGCAGTCCACGGGCGTTAGCGGGGGGGATCTCTGGGGCCAACGTCCTGACTTTC; CDR3 protein: CASSPRALAGGISGANVLTF
D gene: -; J gene: TRBJ2-6; clone size: few; V gene: TRBV29-1; CDR3 DNA: TGCAGCGTACAGGGTACTGGGGCCAACGTCCTGACTTTC; CDR3 protein: CSVQGTGANVLTF
D gene: -; J gene: TRBJ1-1; clone size: many; V gene: TRBV30; CDR3 DNA: TGTGCCTGGAGTGCCCAGATTAACACTGAAGCTTTCTTT; CDR3 protein: CAWSAQINTEAFF
D gene: TRBD1; J gene: TRBJ1-2; clone size: -; V gene: TRBV7-8; CDR3 DNA: TGTGCCAGCAGCTCTCTGGGAGGGACAGGGAGCTATGGCTACACCTTC; CDR3 protein: CASSSLGGTGSYGYTF
D gene: TRBD1; J gene: TRBJ2-2; clone size: -; V gene: TRBV13; CDR3 DNA: TGTGCCAGCAGCCGGGTGGCAGGGGGACGTAGCACCGGGGAGCTGTTTTTT; CDR3 protein: CASSRVAGGRSTGELFF
D gene: TRBD2; J gene: TRBJ2-1; clone size: -; V gene: TRBV7-6; CDR3 DNA: TGTGCCAGCAGCTTAAGCCCCGGGGGGGCCTATGAGCAGTTCTTC; CDR3 protein: CASSLSPGGAYEQFF
D gene: -; J gene: TRBJ1-1; clone size: many; V gene: TRBV5-4; CDR3 DNA: TGTGCCAGCAGCTTGGGGGGACGGGTGAACACTGAAGCTTTCTTT; CDR3 protein: CASSLGGRVNTEAFF
D gene: -; J gene: TRBJ2-1; clone size: -; V gene: TRBV5-1; CDR3 DNA: TGCGCCAGAAGGACCACAGTCCCGACGTACAATGAGCAGTTCTTC; CDR3 protein: CARRTTVPTYNEQFF
D gene: TRBD2; J gene: TRBJ2-3; clone size: many; V gene: TRBV5-1; CDR3 DNA: TGCGCCAGCAGCTTGAGCGCTAGCGGGGGGGTCACAGATACGCAGTATTTT; CDR3 protein: CASSLSASGGVTDTQYF
D gene: -; J gene: TRBJ2-7; clone size: few; V gene: TRBV28; CDR3 DNA: TGTGCCAGCAGACTGATCGGGACTGCTTCCTACGAGCAGTACTTC; CDR3 protein: CASRLIGTASYEQYF
D gene: TRBD1; J gene: TRBJ2-7; clone size: -; V gene: TRBV7-9; CDR3 DNA: TGTGCCAGCAGCGGCAGGGGGACGGTAAGCTCCTACGAGCAGTACTTC; CDR3 protein: CASSGRGTVSSYEQYF
D gene: TRBD1; J gene: TRBJ1-3; clone size: -; V gene: TRBV12-3/TRBV12-4; CDR3 DNA: TGTGCCAGCAGCCCCCGGGACAGAGCGTTTTCTGGAAACACCATATATTTT; CDR3 protein: CASSPRDRAFSGNTIYF
D gene: -; J gene: TRBJ2-7; clone size: many; V gene: TRBV20-1; CDR3 DNA: TGCAGTGCTCCCCGGAGGGCAGTGGGGACCTACGAGCAGTACTTC; CDR3 protein: CSAPRRAVGTYEQYF
D gene: -; J gene: TRBJ2-5; clone size: few; V gene: TRBV13; CDR3 DNA: TGTGCCAGCAGCTTAACCCGGGACAACCAAGAGACCCAGTACTTC; CDR3 protein: CASSLTRDNQETQYF
D gene: -; J gene: TRBJ2-1; clone size: few; V gene: TRBV12-3/TRBV12-4; CDR3 DNA: TGTGCCAGCAGTTACCTGTACTTAAGCTCCTACAATGAGCAGTTCTTC; CDR3 protein: CASSYLYLSSYNEQFF
D gene: TRBD1; J gene: TRBJ2-6; clone size: -; V gene: TRBV6-6; CDR3 DNA: TGTGCCAGCAGGGCCGGGACAGGGCGAACCGGGGCCAACGTCCTGACTTTC; CDR3 protein: CASRAGTGRTGANVLTF
D gene: TRBD1; J gene: TRBJ1-3; clone size: -; V gene: TRBV18; CDR3 DNA: TGTGCCAGCTCACCGGTATCGGGACAGGGCCTTTCGGAAAACACCATATATTTT; CDR3 protein: CASSPVSGQGLSENTIYF
D gene: TRBD2; J gene: TRBJ2-1; clone size: -; V gene: TRBV19; CDR3 DNA: TGTGCCAGTAGGCCGACTAGCGGGGGGTCCTCAGGGCAGTTCTTC; CDR3 protein: CASRPTSGGSSGQFF
D gene: -; J gene: TRBJ1-2; clone size: many; V gene: TRBV19; CDR3 DNA: TGTGCCAGTAGTATAGTCGGACAGCTTAACTATGGCTACACCTTC; CDR3 protein: CASSIVGQLNYGYTF
D gene: -; J gene: TRBJ2-5; clone size: -; V gene: TRBV9; CDR3 DNA: TGTGCCAGCAGCGCGGGTGTTAGCGTCGCCCAGACCCAGTACTTC; CDR3 protein: CASSAGVSVAQTQYF
D gene: TRBD2; J gene: TRBJ2-4; clone size: many; V gene: TRBV5-4; CDR3 DNA: TGTGCCAGCAGCTTGTATGGGGGGGTCGGCCACATTCAGTACTTC; CDR3 protein: CASSLYGGVGHIQYF
D gene: -; J gene: TRBJ2-2; clone size: -; V gene: TRBV29-1; CDR3 DNA: TGCAGCGTTGAGGTGGGGGTCCCCGGGGAGCTGTTTTTT; CDR3 protein: CSVEVGVPGELFF
D gene: -; J gene: TRBJ2-3; clone size: -; V gene: TRBV20-1; CDR3 DNA: TGCAGTGCTCCGCGGCGGGGCACAGATACGCAGTATTTT; CDR3 protein: CSAPRRGTDTQYF
D gene: -; J gene: TRBJ2-1; clone size: many; V gene: TRBV20-1; CDR3 DNA: TGCAGTGGGTCCTCCTACAATGAGCAGTTCTTC; CDR3 protein: CSGSSYNEQFF
D gene: TRBD2; J gene: TRBJ2-1; clone size: -; V gene: TRBV28; CDR3 DNA: TGTGCCAGCAGTACCCTTAGCGGGGGGGCCTACAATGAGCAGTTCTTC; CDR3 protein: CASSTLSGGAYNEQFF
D gene: -; J gene: TRBJ2-1; clone size: few; V gene: TRBV7-2; CDR3 DNA: TGTGCCAGCACCTTTCTCCTACAGGGCGGGAGTAATGAGCAGTTCTTC; CDR3 protein: CASTFLLQGGSNEQFF
D gene: TRBD1; J gene: TRBJ2-5; clone size: -; V gene: TRBV28; CDR3 DNA: TGTGCCAGCAGTTTACCCAGACAGGGCCTACATCCCCTAGAGACCCAGTACTTC; CDR3 protein: CASSLPRQGLHPLETQYF
D gene: TRBD2; J gene: TRBJ2-1; clone size: many; V gene: TRBV7-2; CDR3 DNA: TGTGCCAGCAGTGGCTTAGCGGGGAGGAATGAGCAGTTCTTC; CDR3 protein: CASSGLAGRNEQFF
D gene: TRBD1; J gene: TRBJ1-4; clone size: many; V gene: TRBV7-6; CDR3 DNA: TGTGCCAGCACCTTCACCGACAGGGGCGGAGAAAAACTGTTTTTT; CDR3 protein: CASTFTDRGGEKLFF
D gene: -; J gene: TRBJ2-1; clone size: many; V gene: TRBV11-2; CDR3 DNA: TGTGCCAGCAGCTTAGGACAAGACAATGAGCAGTTCTTC; CDR3 protein: CASSLGQDNEQFF
D gene: TRBD1; J gene: TRBJ1-4; clone size: few; V gene: TRBV7-8; CDR3 DNA: TGTGCCAGCAGCTTTTGGCGGACAGGCGCAACTAATGAAAAACTGTTTTTT; CDR3 protein: CASSFWRTGATNEKLFF
D gene: -; J gene: TRBJ2-6; clone size: many; V gene: TRBV29-1; CDR3 DNA: TGCAGCGTTGACGTCTCTGGGGCCAACGTCCTGACTTTC; CDR3 protein: CSVDVSGANVLTF
D gene: -; J gene: TRBJ1-1; clone size: many; V gene: TRBV7-9; CDR3 DNA: TGTGCCAGCAGCTTAGGTGAATACAAAATGAACACTGAAGCTTTCTTT; CDR3 protein: CASSLGEYKMNTEAFF
D gene: -; J gene: TRBJ2-5; clone size: -; V gene: TRBV4-1; CDR3 DNA: TGCGCCAGCAGCCAACTTGGGGCAGGCCCCGAGACCCAGTACTTC; CDR3 protein: CASSQLGAGPETQYF
D gene: TRBD2; J gene: TRBJ2-3; clone size: few; V gene: TRBV7-2; CDR3 DNA: TGTGCCAGCAGCTTAGCAGGTAGCGGGGGGACAAATACGCAGTATTTT; CDR3 protein: CASSLAGSGGTNTQYF
D gene: -; J gene: TRBJ1-5; clone size: few; V gene: TRBV4-1; CDR3 DNA: TGCGCCAGCAGCCAAGAAAGGACCGGGAATCAGCCCCAGCATTTT; CDR3 protein: CASSQERTGNQPQHF
D gene: -; J gene: TRBJ1-3; clone size: -; V gene: TRBV7-2; CDR3 DNA: TGTGCCAGCAGCTTAGGTCCGGGGTCGACTAGAAACACCATATATTTT; CDR3 protein: CASSLGPGSTRNTIYF
D gene: -; J gene: TRBJ1-1; clone size: many; V gene: TRBV20-1; CDR3 DNA: TGCAGTGCTAGAGAAGGCAGGGAGGTACAAGCTTTCTTT; CDR3 protein: CSAREGREVQAFF
D gene: -; J gene: TRBJ1-1; clone size: -; V gene: TRBV5-1; CDR3 DNA: TGCGCCAGCAGCGGGGATACGGGGGAAGCTTTCTTT; CDR3 protein: CASSGDTGEAFF
D gene: TRBD2; J gene: TRBJ2-1; clone size: few; V gene: TRBV7-2; CDR3 DNA: TGTGCCAGCAGCTTAATTGGTCTAGCGGACCATGGGCGGGGTGAGCAGTTCTTC; CDR3 protein: CASSLIGLADHGRGEQFF
D gene: TRBD1; J gene: TRBJ2-7; clone size: many; V gene: TRBV12-3/TRBV12-4; CDR3 DNA: TGTGCCAGCTCTGGGACAGGAGCCTACGAGCAGTACTTC; CDR3 protein: CASSGTGAYEQYF
D gene: -; J gene: TRBJ1-2; clone size: few; V gene: TRBV4-1; CDR3 DNA: TGCGCCAGCAGCCAAGATCTTACAGCCCCTATGTATGGCTACACCTTC; CDR3 protein: CASSQDLTAPMYGYTF